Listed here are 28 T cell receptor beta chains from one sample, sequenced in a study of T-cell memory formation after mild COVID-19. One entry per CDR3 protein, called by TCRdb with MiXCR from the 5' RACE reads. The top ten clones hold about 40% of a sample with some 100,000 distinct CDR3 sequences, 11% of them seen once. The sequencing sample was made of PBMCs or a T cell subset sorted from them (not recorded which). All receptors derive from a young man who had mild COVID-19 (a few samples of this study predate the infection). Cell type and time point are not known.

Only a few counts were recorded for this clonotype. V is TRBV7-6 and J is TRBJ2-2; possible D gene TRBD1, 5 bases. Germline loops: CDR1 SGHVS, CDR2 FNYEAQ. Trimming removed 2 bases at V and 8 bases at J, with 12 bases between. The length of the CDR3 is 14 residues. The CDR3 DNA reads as TGTGCCAGCAGCTTACAGGGCGGCCTGGGGGAGCTGTTTTTT. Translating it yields CASSLQGGLGELFF.

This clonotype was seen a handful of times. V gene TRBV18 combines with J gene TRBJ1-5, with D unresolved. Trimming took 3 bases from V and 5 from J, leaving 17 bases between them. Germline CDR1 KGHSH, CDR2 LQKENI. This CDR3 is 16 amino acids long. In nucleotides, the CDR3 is TGTGCCAGCTCACCGAGAGCGGCGGCGGGCGATCAGCCCCAGCATTTT. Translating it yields CASSPRAAAGDQPQHF.

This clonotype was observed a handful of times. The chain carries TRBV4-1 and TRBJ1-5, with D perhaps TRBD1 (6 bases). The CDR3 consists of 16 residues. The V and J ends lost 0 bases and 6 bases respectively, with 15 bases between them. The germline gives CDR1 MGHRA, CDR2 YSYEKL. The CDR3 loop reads CASSQELGALGQPQHF. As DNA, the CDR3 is TGCGCCAGCAGCCAAGAACTGGGGGCGCTGGGTCAGCCCCAGCATTTT.

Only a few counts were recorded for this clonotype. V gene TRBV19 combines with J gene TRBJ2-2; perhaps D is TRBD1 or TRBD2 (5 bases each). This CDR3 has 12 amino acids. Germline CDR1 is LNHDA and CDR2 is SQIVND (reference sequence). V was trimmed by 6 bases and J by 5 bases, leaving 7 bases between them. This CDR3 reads CASRRGTGELFF. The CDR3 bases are TGTGCCAGTAGGAGGGGAACCGGGGAGCTGTTTTTT. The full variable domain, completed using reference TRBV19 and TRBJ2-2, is DGGITQSPKYLFRKEGQNVTLSCEQNLNHDAMYWYRQDPGQGLRLIYYSQIVNDFQKGDIAEGYSVSREKKESFPLTVTSAQKNPTAFYLCASRRGTGELFFGEGSRLTVL.

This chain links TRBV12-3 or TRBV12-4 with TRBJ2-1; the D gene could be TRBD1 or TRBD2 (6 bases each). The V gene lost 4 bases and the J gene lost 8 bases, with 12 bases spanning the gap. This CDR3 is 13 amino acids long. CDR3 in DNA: TGTGCCAGCAGTTCCGCCGGGGGCGATGAGCAGTTCTTC. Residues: CASSSAGGDEQFF.

The CDR3 nucleotides are TGTGCCAGCAGCGGGGGGGGAAACATTCAGTACTTC. It codes for CASSGGGNIQYF. The chain links TRBV7-9 to TRBJ2-4, with 7 bases aligning to TRBD2. Looked up from germline, CDR1 is SEHNR and CDR2 is FQNEAQ (reference sequence). The CDR3 is made up of 12 amino acids. The J segment lost 6 bases and the V segment lost 5 bases, leaving 1 base of the junction unmatched.

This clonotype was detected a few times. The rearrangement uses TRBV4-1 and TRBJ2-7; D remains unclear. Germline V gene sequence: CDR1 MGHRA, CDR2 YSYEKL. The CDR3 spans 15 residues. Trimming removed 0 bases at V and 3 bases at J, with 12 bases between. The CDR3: CASSQDSELGYEQYF. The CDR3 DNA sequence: TGCGCCAGCAGCCAAGATTCTGAGTTAGGCTACGAGCAGTACTTC.

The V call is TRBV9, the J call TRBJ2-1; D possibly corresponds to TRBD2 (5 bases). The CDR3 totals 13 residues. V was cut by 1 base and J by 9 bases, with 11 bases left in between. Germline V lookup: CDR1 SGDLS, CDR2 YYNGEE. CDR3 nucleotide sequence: TGTGCCAGCAGCGTACTCCCAGGAGGTGAGCAGTTCTTC. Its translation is CASSVLPGGEQFF.

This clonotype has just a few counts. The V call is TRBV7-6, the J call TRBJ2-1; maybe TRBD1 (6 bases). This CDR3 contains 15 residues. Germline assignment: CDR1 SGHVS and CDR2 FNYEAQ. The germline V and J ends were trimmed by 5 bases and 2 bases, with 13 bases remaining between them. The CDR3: CASSPRQAPYNEQFF. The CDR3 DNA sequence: TGTGCCAGCAGCCCCAGACAGGCCCCCTACAATGAGCAGTTCTTC.

CDR3 nucleotides: TGTGCCAGCAGCCCACCAGCAGGCGGCTATGGCTACACCTTC. Protein sequence: CASSPPAGGYGYTF. V and J are TRBV7-8 and TRBJ1-2; D uncertain. The CDR3 sequence is 14 residues long. V was shortened by 5 bases and J by 4 bases, with 14 bases between the two germline ends. Per germline, CDR1 SGHVS and CDR2 FQNEAQ. Drawing the rest from reference TRBV7-8 and TRBJ1-2, the complete variable domain is GAGVSQSPRYKVAKRGQDVALRCDPISGHVSLFWYQQALGQGPEFLTYFQNEAQLDKSGLPSDRFFAERPEGSVSTLKIQRTQQEDSAVYLCASSPPAGGYGYTFGSGTRLTVV.

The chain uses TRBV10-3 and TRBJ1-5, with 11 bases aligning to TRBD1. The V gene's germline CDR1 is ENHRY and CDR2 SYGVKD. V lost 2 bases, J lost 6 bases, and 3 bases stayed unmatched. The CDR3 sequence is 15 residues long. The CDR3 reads CAISERGQGGQPQHF. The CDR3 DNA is TGTGCCATCAGTGAGCGGGGACAGGGGGGTCAGCCCCAGCATTTT.

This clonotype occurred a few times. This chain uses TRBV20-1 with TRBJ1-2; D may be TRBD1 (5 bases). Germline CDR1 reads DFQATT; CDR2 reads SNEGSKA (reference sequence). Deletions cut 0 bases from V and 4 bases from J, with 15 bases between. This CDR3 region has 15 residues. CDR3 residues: CSARDLAVGGYGYTF. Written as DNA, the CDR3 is TGCAGTGCTAGAGATTTGGCAGTCGGGGGCTATGGCTACACCTTC.

CDR3 region: CSAPRSGRSNQPQHF. The DNA of the CDR3 is TGCAGTGCTCCAAGATCCGGGCGAAGCAATCAGCCCCAGCATTTT. The chain uses TRBV20-1 and TRBJ1-5, with unresolved D. The CDR3 contains 15 residues. V was pared by 5 bases and J by 1 base, with 15 bases between. Germline V gene sequence: CDR1 DFQATT, CDR2 SNEGSKA (reference sequence).

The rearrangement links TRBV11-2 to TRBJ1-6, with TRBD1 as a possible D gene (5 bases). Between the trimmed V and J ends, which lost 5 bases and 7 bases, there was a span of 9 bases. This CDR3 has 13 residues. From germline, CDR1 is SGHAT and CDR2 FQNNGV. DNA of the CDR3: TGTGCCAGCAGCGGTGACAGCAATTCACCCCTCCACTTT. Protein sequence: CASSGDSNSPLHF.

CDR3 residues: CASSSPIAGVHEQYF. CDR3 nucleotide sequence: TGTGCCAGCAGCTCACCTATAGCGGGAGTCCACGAGCAGTACTTC. The V and J genes are TRBV11-2 and TRBJ2-7; 9 nucleotides agree with TRBD2. There are 15 residues in the CDR3. The V and J ends lost 4 bases and 5 bases, in that order; junction bases with no gene match: 9. CDR1 and CDR2 (germline): SGHAT, FQNNGV.

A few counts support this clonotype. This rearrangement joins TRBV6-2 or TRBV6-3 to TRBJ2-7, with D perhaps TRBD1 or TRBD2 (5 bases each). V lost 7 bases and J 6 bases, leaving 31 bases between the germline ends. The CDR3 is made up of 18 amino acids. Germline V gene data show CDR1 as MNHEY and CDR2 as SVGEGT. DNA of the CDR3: TGTGCCAGCACTCCTCGAGGGGCCCTAGCCCCCTCCTCGAGCGAGCAGTACGTC. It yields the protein CASTPRGALAPSSSEQYV.

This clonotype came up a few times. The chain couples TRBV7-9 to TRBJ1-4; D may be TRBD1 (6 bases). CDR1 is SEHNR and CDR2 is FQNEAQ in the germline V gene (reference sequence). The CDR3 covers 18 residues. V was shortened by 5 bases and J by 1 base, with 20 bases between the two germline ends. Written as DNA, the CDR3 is TGTGCCAGCAGCCAACCGGTTTACAGGGTCGGAACTAATGAAAAACTGTTTTTT. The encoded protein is CASSQPVYRVGTNEKLFF. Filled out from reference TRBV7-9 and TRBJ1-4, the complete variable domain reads DTGVSQNPRHKITKRGQNVTFRCDPISEHNRLYWYRQTLGQGPEFLTYFQNEAQLEKSRLLSDRFSAERPKGSFSTLEIQRTEQGDSAMYLCASSQPVYRVGTNEKLFFGSGTQLSVL.

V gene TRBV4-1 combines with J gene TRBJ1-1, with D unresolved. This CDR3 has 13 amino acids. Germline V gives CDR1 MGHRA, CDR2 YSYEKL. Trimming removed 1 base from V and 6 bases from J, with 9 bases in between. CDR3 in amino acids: CASSQGPAPEAFF. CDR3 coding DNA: TGCGCCAGCAGCCAAGGACCCGCCCCTGAAGCTTTCTTT.

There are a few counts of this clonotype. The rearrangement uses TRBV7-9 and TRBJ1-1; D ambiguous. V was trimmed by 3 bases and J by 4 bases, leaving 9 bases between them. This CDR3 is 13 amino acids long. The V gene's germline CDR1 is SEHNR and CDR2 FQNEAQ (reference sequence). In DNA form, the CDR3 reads TGTGCCAGCAGCTTTGGGGAGGTCACTGAAGCTTTCTTT. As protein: CASSFGEVTEAFF.

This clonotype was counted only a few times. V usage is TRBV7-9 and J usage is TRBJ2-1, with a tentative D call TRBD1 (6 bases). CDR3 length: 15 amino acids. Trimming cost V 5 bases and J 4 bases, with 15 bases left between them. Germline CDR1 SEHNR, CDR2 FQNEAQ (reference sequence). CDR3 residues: CASSLDQGWYNEQFF. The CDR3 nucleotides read TGTGCCAGCAGCCTCGACCAGGGGTGGTACAATGAGCAGTTCTTC.

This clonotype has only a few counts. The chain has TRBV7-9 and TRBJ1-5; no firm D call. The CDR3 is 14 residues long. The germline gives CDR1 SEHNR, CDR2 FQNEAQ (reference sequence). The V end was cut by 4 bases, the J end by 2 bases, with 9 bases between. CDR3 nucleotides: TGTGCCAGCAGCTCGGTTATTGGCAATCAGCCCCAGCATTTT. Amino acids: CASSSVIGNQPQHF.

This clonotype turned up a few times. This chain's CDR3 is CASSSGHTTDTQYF. The CDR3 nucleotides are TGTGCCAGCAGTTCTGGACACACCACAGATACGCAGTATTTT. The genes are TRBV27 and TRBJ2-3; D possibly corresponds to TRBD1 (5 bases). CDR3 length equals 14 residues. Germline CDR1 is MNHEY and CDR2 is SMNVEV (reference sequence). Trimming pared 4 bases from V and 2 bases from J, leaving 10 bases between.

The CDR3 DNA sequence: TGTGCCAGTGGAGAGGAGTCGGGGGAGCTGTTTTTT. Translation: CASGEESGELFF. The chain couples TRBV7-9 to TRBJ2-2, with unresolved D. The V and J ends lost 9 bases and 8 bases respectively, with 13 bases between them. The CDR3 length is 12 residues. Germline V gene data show CDR1 as SEHNR and CDR2 as FQNEAQ (reference sequence).

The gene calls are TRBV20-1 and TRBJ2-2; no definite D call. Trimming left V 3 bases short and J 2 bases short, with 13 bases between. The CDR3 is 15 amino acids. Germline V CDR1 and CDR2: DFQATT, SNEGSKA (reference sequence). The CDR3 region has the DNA TGCAGTGCTAGTGAGCTAGACCCAAACACCGGGGAGCTGTTTTTT. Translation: CSASELDPNTGELFF.

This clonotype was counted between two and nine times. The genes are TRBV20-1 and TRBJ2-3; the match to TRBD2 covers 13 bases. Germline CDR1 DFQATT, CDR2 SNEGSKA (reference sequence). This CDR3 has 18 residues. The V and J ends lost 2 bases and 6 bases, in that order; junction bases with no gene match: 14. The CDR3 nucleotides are TGCAGTGCTAGACCATGGACTAGCGGGGGAGACCGCGTGGATACGCAGTATTTT. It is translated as CSARPWTSGGDRVDTQYF.

In DNA form, the CDR3 reads TGTGCCAGCAGTTTCTCACAGACCTACGAGCAGTACTTC. Translating it yields CASSFSQTYEQYF. The chain links TRBV27 to TRBJ2-7; no firm D call. The length of the CDR3 is 13 residues. V was clipped by 3 bases and J by 2 bases, with 8 bases between them. In germline, CDR1 is MNHEY, CDR2 SMNVEV (reference sequence).

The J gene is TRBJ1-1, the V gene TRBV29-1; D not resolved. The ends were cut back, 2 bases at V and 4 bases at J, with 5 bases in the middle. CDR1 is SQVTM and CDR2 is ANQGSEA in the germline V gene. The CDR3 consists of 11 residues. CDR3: CSVEWGTEAFF. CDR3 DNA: TGCAGCGTTGAATGGGGCACTGAAGCTTTCTTT.

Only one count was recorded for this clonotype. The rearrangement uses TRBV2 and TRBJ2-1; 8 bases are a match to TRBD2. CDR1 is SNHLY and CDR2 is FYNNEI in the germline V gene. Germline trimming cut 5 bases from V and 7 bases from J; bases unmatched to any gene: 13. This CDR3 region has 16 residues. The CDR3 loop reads CASSYPGLGGVNEQFF. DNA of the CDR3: TGTGCCAGCAGTTATCCGGGACTAGGTGGGGTGAATGAGCAGTTCTTC.